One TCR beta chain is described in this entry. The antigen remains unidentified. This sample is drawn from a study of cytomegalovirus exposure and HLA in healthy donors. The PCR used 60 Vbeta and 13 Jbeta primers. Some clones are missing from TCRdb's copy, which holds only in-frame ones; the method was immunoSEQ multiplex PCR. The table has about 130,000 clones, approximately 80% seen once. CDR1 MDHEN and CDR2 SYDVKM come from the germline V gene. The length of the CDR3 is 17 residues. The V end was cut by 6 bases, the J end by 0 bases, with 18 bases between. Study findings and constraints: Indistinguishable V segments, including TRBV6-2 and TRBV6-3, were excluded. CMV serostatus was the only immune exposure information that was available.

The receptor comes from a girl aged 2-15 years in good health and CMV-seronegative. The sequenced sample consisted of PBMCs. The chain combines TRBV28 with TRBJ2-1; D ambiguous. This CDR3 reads CASSSTSASGSYNEQFF. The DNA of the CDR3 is TGTGCCAGCAGCTCCACGTCCGCCAGTGGCTCCTACAATGAGCAGTTCTTC.